These T cell receptor beta chains were read from a single sample in a study of monozygotic twins with inflammatory bowel disease. TCRdb re-called the 5' RACE reads; every CDR3 protein appears as one record, without DNA. The sample spans 93,000 or so distinct CDR3 sequences; the ten largest clones claim 1.9%. Source material: blood. All receptors come from a human donor with ulcerative colitis or Crohn's disease, or a healthy co-twin of an affected twin (not recorded which). The CDR3 runs from the conserved cysteine through the conserved F or W.

TRBV12-3/TRBV12-4	TRBJ2-2	CASSTRTKGTGELFF
TRBV7-2	TRBJ2-5	CASSLNWIQETQYF
TRBV12-3/TRBV12-4	TRBJ2-6	CASRFRGSGANVLTF
TRBV18	TRBJ2-5	CASSPPSPEQETQYF
TRBV4-2	TRBJ1-2	CASSQDGAGSRLGGYTF
TRBV12-3/TRBV12-4	TRBJ2-2	CASSSSQGTTGELFF
TRBV7-9	TRBJ1-1	CASSLAGGTNTEAFF
TRBV6-1	TRBJ2-1	CASRITGTGGFNEQFF
TRBV5-1	TRBJ2-3	CASSFRIAGDRPDTQYF
TRBV12-3/TRBV12-4	TRBJ2-1	CASSLIIVVGEQFF
TRBV5-1	TRBJ1-5	CASSFGANQPQHF
TRBV5-1	TRBJ1-5	CASSLETGAGQPQHF
TRBV6-1	TRBJ1-3	CASSSGGIPGNTIYF
TRBV7-9	TRBJ2-1	CASSLALTSGTNEQFF
TRBV28	TRBJ1-2	CASSQTTDGVGGYTF
TRBV3-1	TRBJ1-4	CASSSGDGAYNEKLFF
TRBV7-8	TRBJ2-1	CASSLVLAGQYNEQFF
TRBV5-6	TRBJ2-6	CASSLPTGLKGANVLTF
TRBV11-2	TRBJ2-5	CASSPYHLGLAAGPQETQYF
TRBV30	TRBJ2-5	CAWSVLVETQYF
TRBV7-2	TRBJ1-2	CASSSDRPLYGYTF
TRBV28	TRBJ2-7	CASSFGQGGEQYF
TRBV7-2	TRBJ2-2	CASSHGLATGTGELFF
TRBV9	TRBJ1-5	CASSVCQPQHF
TRBV6-5	TRBJ2-1	CASSYSSEEQFF
TRBV20-1	TRBJ2-3	CSASPTPTSGRARFITDTQYF
TRBV20-1	TRBJ1-1	CSARSNQQGVAEAFF
TRBV9	TRBJ2-3	CASSVSHGLRTDTQYF
TRBV9	TRBJ2-6	CASSVQSGTASSGANVLTF
TRBV12-3/TRBV12-4	TRBJ1-5	CASSDTGNQPQHF
TRBV28	TRBJ2-7	CASNQLAGVYEQYF
TRBV18	TRBJ1-1	CASSIGRGTEAFF
TRBV7-8	TRBJ2-7	CASSDGTGGFYEQYF
TRBV20-1	TRBJ1-1	CSARTGDTEAFF
TRBV2	TRBJ2-3	CASRPRNWGTDTQYF
TRBV7-6	TRBJ2-7	CASSYRVGVYEQYF
TRBV5-1	TRBJ2-2	CASSLALAGVNTGELFF
TRBV12-3/TRBV12-4	TRBJ2-1	CASTGASGSYNEQFF
TRBV20-1	TRBJ2-3	CSARVSGRAPDTQYF
TRBV29-1	TRBJ2-7	CSTRAGNEQYF
TRBV7-2	TRBJ1-5	CASSPPGQGWYQPQHF
TRBV20-1	TRBJ2-4	CSARGLRGLDIQYF
TRBV6-2/TRBV6-3	TRBJ1-1	CASSIGKPEAFF
TRBV12-3/TRBV12-4	TRBJ1-1	CASSFRSEAFF
TRBV5-1	TRBJ2-3	CASSLDSTQPTDTQYF
TRBV3-1	TRBJ2-7	CASSQADDSYEQYF
TRBV27	TRBJ2-6	CASSMTGPFGANVLTF
TRBV20-1	TRBJ2-3	CSAPRLAGTDTQYF
TRBV12-3/TRBV12-4	TRBJ2-3	CASSFQGADTQYF
TRBV6-2/TRBV6-3	TRBJ2-7	CASSPDRTGRYEQYF
TRBV7-2	TRBJ2-1	CASDTRSSYNEQFF
TRBV29-1	TRBJ1-4	CSVGRANEKLFF
TRBV24-1	TRBJ2-3	CATSENLLDTQYF
TRBV5-1	TRBJ2-4	CASSLAVGSGSVDIQYF
TRBV11-1	TRBJ2-7	CASSFGPEQYF
TRBV10-1	TRBJ2-1	CASSDGTSGQDEQFF
TRBV2	TRBJ2-7	CASKGSGTVSYEQYF